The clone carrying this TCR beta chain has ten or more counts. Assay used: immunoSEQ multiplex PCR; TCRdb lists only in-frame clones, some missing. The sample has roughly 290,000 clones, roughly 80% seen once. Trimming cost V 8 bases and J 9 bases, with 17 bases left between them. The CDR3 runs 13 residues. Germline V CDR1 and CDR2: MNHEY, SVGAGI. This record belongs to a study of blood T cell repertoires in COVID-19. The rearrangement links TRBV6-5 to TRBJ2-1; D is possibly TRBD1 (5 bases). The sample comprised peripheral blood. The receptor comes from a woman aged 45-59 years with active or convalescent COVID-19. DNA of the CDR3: TGTGCCAGCGCAGGGATTAGTGGCGGTGAGCAGTTCTTC. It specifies CASAGISGGEQFF.